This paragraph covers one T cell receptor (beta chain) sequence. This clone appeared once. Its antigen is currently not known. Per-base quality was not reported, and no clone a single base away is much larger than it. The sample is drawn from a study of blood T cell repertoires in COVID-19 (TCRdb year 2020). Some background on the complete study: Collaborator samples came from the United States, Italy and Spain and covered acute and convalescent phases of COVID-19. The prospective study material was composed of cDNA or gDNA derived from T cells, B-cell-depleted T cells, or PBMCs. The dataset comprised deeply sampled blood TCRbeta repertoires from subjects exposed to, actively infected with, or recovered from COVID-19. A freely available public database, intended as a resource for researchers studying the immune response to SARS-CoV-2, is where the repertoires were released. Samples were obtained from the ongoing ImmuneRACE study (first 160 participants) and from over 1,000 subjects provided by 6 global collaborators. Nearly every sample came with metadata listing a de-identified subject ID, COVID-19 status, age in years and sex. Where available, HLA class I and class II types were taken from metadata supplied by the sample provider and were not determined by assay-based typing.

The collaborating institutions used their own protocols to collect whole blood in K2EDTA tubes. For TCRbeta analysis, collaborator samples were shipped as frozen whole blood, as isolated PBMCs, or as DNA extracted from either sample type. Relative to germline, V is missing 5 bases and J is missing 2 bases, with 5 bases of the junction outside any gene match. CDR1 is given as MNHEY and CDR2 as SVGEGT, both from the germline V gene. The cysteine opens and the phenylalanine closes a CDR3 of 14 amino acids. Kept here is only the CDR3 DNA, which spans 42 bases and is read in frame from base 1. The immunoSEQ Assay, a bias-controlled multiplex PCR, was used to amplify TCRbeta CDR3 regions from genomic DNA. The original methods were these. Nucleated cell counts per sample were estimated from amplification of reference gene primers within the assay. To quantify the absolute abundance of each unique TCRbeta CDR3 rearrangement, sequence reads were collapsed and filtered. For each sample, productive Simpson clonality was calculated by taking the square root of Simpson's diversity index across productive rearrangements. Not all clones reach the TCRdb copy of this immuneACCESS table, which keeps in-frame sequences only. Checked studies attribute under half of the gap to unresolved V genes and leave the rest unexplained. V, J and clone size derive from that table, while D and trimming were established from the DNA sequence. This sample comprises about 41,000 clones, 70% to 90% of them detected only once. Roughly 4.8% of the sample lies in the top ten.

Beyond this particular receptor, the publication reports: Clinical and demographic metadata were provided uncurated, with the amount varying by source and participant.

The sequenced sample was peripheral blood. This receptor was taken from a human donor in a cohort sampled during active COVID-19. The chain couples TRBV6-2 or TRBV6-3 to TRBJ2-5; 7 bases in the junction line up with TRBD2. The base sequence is TGTGCCAGCAGTAGAACGGGAGGTCAAGAGACCCAGTACTTC. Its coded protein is CASSRTGGQETQYF.